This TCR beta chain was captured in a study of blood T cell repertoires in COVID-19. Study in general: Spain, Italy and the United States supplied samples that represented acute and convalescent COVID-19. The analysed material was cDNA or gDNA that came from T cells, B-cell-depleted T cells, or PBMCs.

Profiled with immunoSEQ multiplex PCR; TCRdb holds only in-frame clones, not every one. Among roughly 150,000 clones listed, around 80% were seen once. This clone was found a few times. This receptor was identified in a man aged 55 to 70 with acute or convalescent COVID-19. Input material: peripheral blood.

CDR3 sequence reads: CAGRKGFSNEKLFF. The CDR3 DNA is TGTGCAGGACGTAAGGGGTTCTCTAATGAAAAACTGTTTTTT. This chain uses TRBV2 with TRBJ1-4; D is possibly TRBD1 (5 bases). Germline CDR1 and CDR2: SNHLY and FYNNEI. CDR3 length: 14 amino acids.